This passage covers 24 T cell receptor beta chains from one sample sequenced in a study of shared clonotypes between healthy human individuals. Profiling relied on immunoSEQ multiplex PCR, and the TCRdb table lists in-frame clones only, not all of them. The table records about 640,000 clones, more than 70% of them present only once. Sequencing used memory CD4+ T cells sorted from blood. Subset denoted: CD45RA-negative fraction. The receptors originated from a woman under 40 in good health.

The rearrangement joins TRBV5-1 to TRBJ1-1; D possibly corresponds to TRBD1 (5 bases). Germline V gene data show CDR1 as SGHRS and CDR2 as YFSETQ. This CDR3 is built from 14 residues. V was cut by 4 bases and J by 5 bases, with 15 bases left in between. This CDR3 is CASSQGLRRTEAFF. The CDR3 DNA reads as TGCGCCAGCAGCCAGGGTCTTAGACGGACTGAAGCTTTCTTT.

This clone was detected a few times. The V call is TRBV28, the J call TRBJ1-2; D gene ambiguous. The germline V gene encodes CDR1 MDHEN and CDR2 SYDVKM. Trimming cost V 5 bases and J 4 bases, with 17 bases left between them. The CDR3 sequence is 15 residues long. The CDR3 region has the DNA TGTGCCAGCAGTCCCCGGGGATTGGTTGTCTATGGCTACACCTTC. This translates into CASSPRGLVVYGYTF.

This clone was seen only once. The V and J genes are TRBV7-9 and TRBJ1-2; 7 bases are a match to TRBD1. Germline CDR1 SEHNR, CDR2 FQNEAQ (reference sequence). There are 19 residues in the CDR3. The J segment lost 5 bases and the V segment lost 2 bases, leaving 20 bases of the junction unmatched. Here the CDR3 DNA reads TGTGCCAGCAGCTTATCAGGGGGAGACAGGAGACGGGAAAAATATGGCTACACCTTC. Its protein product is CASSLSGGDRRREKYGYTF. The variable domain in full, with the rest retrieved from reference TRBV7-9 and TRBJ1-2, is DTGVSQNPRHKITKRGQNVTFRCDPISEHNRLYWYRQTLGQGPEFLTYFQNEAQLEKSRLLSDRFSAERPKGSFSTLEIQRTEQGDSAMYLCASSLSGGDRRREKYGYTFGSGTRLTVV.

The genes are TRBV6-1 and TRBJ2-7; D is unclear. Germline V gene sequence: CDR1 MNHNS, CDR2 SASEGT. The CDR3 covers 15 residues. Trimming stripped 1 base from V and 3 bases from J, with 13 bases between. The CDR3, as DNA: TGTGCCAGCAGTGAAGATGAACCGCCGAACTACGAGCAGTACTTC. It encodes CASSEDEPPNYEQYF.

This sequence joins TRBV6-1 and TRBJ1-2, with 8 bases fitting TRBD1. CDR3 length: 14 residues. Germline CDR1 is MNHNS and CDR2 is SASEGT. The V gene end was trimmed by 5 bases and the J gene end by 3 bases; junction bases not matched to a gene: 5. CDR3 in amino acids: CASSNRGDYYGYTF. CDR3 nucleotide sequence: TGTGCCAGCAGTAACAGGGGGGACTACTATGGCTACACCTTC.

This sequence joins TRBV6-5 and TRBJ1-6; D is uncertain. The CDR3 sequence is 9 residues long. Germline V CDR1 and CDR2: MNHEY, SVGAGI. V lost 10 bases and J 14 bases, leaving 9 bases between the germline ends. This CDR3 is CAIRNALHF. The DNA for the CDR3 is TGTGCCATCAGAAACGCCCTCCACTTT.

The rearrangement uses TRBV5-1 and TRBJ2-2; 10 positions match TRBD2. V dropped 7 bases and J dropped 1; count of bases not matched to a gene: 7. The CDR3 has 16 amino acids. The germline CDR1 and CDR2 sequences are SGHRS and YFSETQ. CDR3 sequence: CASCTGTSENTGELFF. Here the CDR3 DNA reads TGCGCCAGCTGTACTGGGACTAGCGAGAACACCGGGGAGCTGTTTTTT.

Of note for this clone: In the same sample, other DNA sequences code for this CDR3. This chain connects TRBV18 to TRBJ2-6; D is undetermined. Germline assignment: CDR1 KGHSH and CDR2 LQKENI. With 6 bases removed from V and 0 bases from J, the gap between germline ends came to 9 bases. This CDR3 region has 15 residues. CDR3 in DNA: TGTGCCAGCTCCCCAGAGAGCTCTGGGGCCAACGTCCTGACTTTC. It encodes CASSPESSGANVLTF.

The V and J genes are TRBV2 and TRBJ1-2; TRBD1 matches at 9 bases. The CDR3 loop spans 15 amino acids. V was clipped by 1 base and J by 4 bases; unmatched bases: 4. The germline V gene has CDR1 SNHLY and CDR2 FYNNEI. The CDR3 sequence is CASSEGEGQGYGYTF. The CDR3 DNA follows: TGTGCCAGCAGTGAAGGGGAGGGACAGGGCTATGGCTACACCTTC. The full variable domain, completed using reference TRBV2 and TRBJ1-2, is EPEVTQTPSHQVTQMGQEVILRCVPISNHLYFYWYRQILGQKVEFLVSFYNNEISEKSEIFDDQFSVERPDGSNFTLKIRSTKLEDSAMYFCASSEGEGQGYGYTFGSGTRLTVV.

The CDR3 bases are TGTGCCAGTAGTATAGATCAGAGGAATGAGCAGTTCTTC. Translated: CASSIDQRNEQFF. V gene TRBV19 combines with J gene TRBJ2-1; D not resolved. Trimming left V 0 bases short and J 7 bases short, with 7 bases between. The CDR3 length is 13 residues. From germline, CDR1 is LNHDA and CDR2 SQIVND (reference sequence).

The rearrangement links TRBV15 to TRBJ2-2; D gene uncertain. This CDR3 contains 14 residues. The germline CDR1 and CDR2 sequences are LNHNV and YYDKDF (reference sequence). Trimming removed 5 bases at V and 1 base at J, with 8 bases between. In DNA form, the CDR3 reads TGTGCCACCAGCGAGGTAAAGAACACCGGGGAGCTGTTTTTT. Protein: CATSEVKNTGELFF. Complete variable domain (other parts from reference TRBV15 and TRBJ2-2): DAMVIQNPRYQVTQFGKPVTLSCSQTLNHNVMYWYQQKSSQAPKLLFHYYDKDFNNEADTPDNFQSRRPNTSFCFLDIRSPGLGDTAMYLCATSEVKNTGELFFGEGSRLTVL.

This clone has just a few counts. The chain links TRBV2 to TRBJ2-2; D is ambiguous. CDR1 and CDR2 from the germline V gene are SNHLY and FYNNEI. The V end was cut by 6 bases, the J end by 3 bases, with 14 bases between. This CDR3 contains 15 residues. CDR3 protein: CASSAHGLDTGELFF. The CDR3 nucleotides read TGTGCCAGCAGCGCACACGGGTTGGACACCGGGGAGCTGTTTTTT. The full variable domain, completed using reference TRBV2 and TRBJ2-2, is EPEVTQTPSHQVTQMGQEVILRCVPISNHLYFYWYRQILGQKVEFLVSFYNNEISEKSEIFDDQFSVERPDGSNFTLKIRSTKLEDSAMYFCASSAHGLDTGELFFGEGSRLTVL.

This sequence joins TRBV11-2 and TRBJ1-1; D possibly corresponds to TRBD1 (6 bases). Germline CDR1 and CDR2: SGHAT and FQNNGV. CDR3 length: 14 amino acids. V lost 2 bases and J lost 4, with 11 bases in between. The CDR3: CASSLRGLSTEAFF. CDR3 DNA: TGTGCCAGCAGCTTACGGGGGCTCAGCACTGAAGCTTTCTTT.

The chain has TRBV25-1 and TRBJ2-3; TRBD1 matches 12 bases. Germline CDR1 is MGHDK and CDR2 is SYGVNS. V shed 2 bases and J 6 bases; nucleotides not matched to a gene: 6. CDR3 size: 16 residues. The DNA of the CDR3 is TGTGCCAGCAGTGAAGAGGGACAGGGGGCTAGGGATACGCAGTATTTT. As protein: CASSEEGQGARDTQYF. The full variable domain, completed using reference TRBV25-1 and TRBJ2-3, is EADIYQTPRYLVIGTGKKITLECSQTMGHDKMYWYQQDPGMELHLIHYSYGVNSTEKGDLSSESTVSRIRTEHFPLTLESARPSHTSQYLCASSEEGQGARDTQYFGPGTRLTVL.

The chain employs TRBV10-3 and TRBJ2-7, with a tentative D call TRBD2 (6 bases). Per the germline V gene, CDR1 is ENHRY and CDR2 is SYGVKD. V was shortened by 10 bases and J by 0 bases, with 16 bases between the two germline ends. The CDR3 sequence is 14 residues long. CDR3 in amino acids: CATRPGLSSYEQYF. CDR3 DNA: TGTGCCACCAGGCCGGGACTTAGCTCCTACGAGCAGTACTTC.

The V and J genes are TRBV12-5 and TRBJ2-2; D unclear. CDR1 and CDR2 from the germline V gene are LGHNT and FRNRAP. The CDR3 spans 13 residues. Trimming shortened V by 0 bases and J by 8 bases, and 7 bases separated the two germline ends. The CDR3 bases are TGTGCTAGTGGTTTGGTAGGCTCGGGGGAGCTGTTTTTT. It codes for CASGLVGSGELFF.

The V gene is TRBV14, the J gene TRBJ2-5, with D tentatively TRBD1 or TRBD2 (6 bases each). Germline V lookup: CDR1 SGHDN, CDR2 FVKESK. V was cut by 0 bases and J by 5 bases, with 19 bases left in between. The CDR3 is 17 residues long. CDR3 in DNA: TGTGCCAGCAGCCAAGATCCCCGCGGGAAAGGGGGGGAGACCCAGTACTTC. Encoded protein: CASSQDPRGKGGETQYF.

This clone was picked up a small number of times. This chain joins TRBV5-5 and TRBJ1-5; no reliable D call. V was clipped by 1 base and J by 6 bases, with 11 bases between them. This CDR3 is built from 14 residues. Germline assignment: CDR1 SGHKS and CDR2 YYEKEE (reference sequence). The CDR3: CASSLLGSGQPQHF. In DNA form, the CDR3 reads TGTGCCAGCAGCTTGTTGGGGTCAGGTCAGCCCCAGCATTTT.

As for this clone: Other DNA sequences from this sample encode an identical CDR3 as well. The V gene is TRBV2, the J gene TRBJ2-1; possible D gene TRBD2, 5 bases. This CDR3 spans 14 amino acids. The V end lost 4 bases, the J end lost 0 bases, and 7 bases lay between the germline ends. Germline V gives CDR1 SNHLY, CDR2 FYNNEI. As DNA, the CDR3 is TGTGCCAGCAGTGGACTATTCTCCTACAATGAGCAGTTCTTC. This codes for CASSGLFSYNEQFF.

CDR3 in amino acids: CASSLQGSGANVLTF. The CDR3 DNA is TGTGCCAGCAGCTTACAGGGGTCTGGGGCCAACGTCCTGACTTTC. The rearrangement links TRBV2 to TRBJ2-6; 7 bases map to TRBD1. Trimming removed 6 bases from V and 1 base from J; junction bases left unmatched: 3. In germline, CDR1 is SNHLY, CDR2 FYNNEI. CDR3 length: 15 residues.

This clone was recorded a few times. The chain uses TRBV11-3 and TRBJ2-2, with 9 bases fitting TRBD1. After removal of 7 bases from V and 3 bases from J, the junction contained 9 bases not matched to a gene. The germline CDR1 and CDR2 sequences are SGHNT and YENEEA. The CDR3 extends over 16 amino acids. In nucleotides, the CDR3 is TGTGCCAGCATCTCGACCGGGACAGGGCACACCGGGGAGCTGTTTTTT. It encodes CASISTGTGHTGELFF. The whole variable domain, filled in from reference TRBV11-3 and TRBJ2-2, reads EAGVVQSPRYKIIEKKQPVAFWCNPISGHNTLYWYLQNLGQGPELLIRYENEEAVDDSQLPKDRFSAERLKGVDSTLKIQPAELGDSAVYLCASISTGTGHTGELFFGEGSRLTVL.

This chain links TRBV5-4 with TRBJ1-1; perhaps TRBD1 as D (6 bases). Trimming removed 2 bases at V and 3 bases at J, with 14 bases between. The CDR3 length is 15 residues. The germline CDR1 and CDR2 sequences are SGHNT and YYREEE (reference sequence). The chain's CDR3 is CASSFIRGQYTEAFF. CDR3 DNA sequence: TGTGCCAGCAGCTTCATCCGCGGACAGTACACTGAAGCTTTCTTT.

The chain uses TRBV6-5 and TRBJ1-4; D is perhaps TRBD1 (6 bases). The V end was cut by 6 bases, the J end by 0 bases, with 8 bases between. Germline V CDR1 and CDR2: MNHEY, SVGAGI. This CDR3 has 14 residues. This CDR3 reads CASSGQTTNEKLFF. In DNA form, the CDR3 reads TGTGCCAGCAGCGGACAGACAACTAATGAAAAACTGTTTTTT.

The chain uses TRBV28 and TRBJ2-1; D may be TRBD2 (6 bases). V was shortened by 3 bases and J by 0 bases, with 12 bases between the two germline ends. The germline V gene encodes CDR1 MDHEN and CDR2 SYDVKM. There are 16 residues in the CDR3. CDR3 DNA sequence: TGTGCCAGCAGTTTCTCGGACTACTTCTCCTACAATGAGCAGTTCTTC. Protein: CASSFSDYFSYNEQFF.